This T cell receptor (beta chain) was found in a study of blood T cell repertoires in COVID-19. Study at large: Samples came from the United States, Italy and Spain, spanning acute and convalescent COVID-19.

After removal of 1 base from V and 0 bases from J, the junction contained 2 bases not matched to a gene. Germline loops: CDR1 MGHRA, CDR2 YSYEKL. The CDR3 is 17 residues long. Profiled with immunoSEQ multiplex PCR; TCRdb holds only in-frame clones, not every one. The data hold approximately 460,000 clones, with nearly 90% observed a single time. Those enrolled in Seattle joined during active infection and were followed longitudinally afterward. J is TRBJ2-7 and V is TRBV4-1; TRBD2 matches 14 bases. This receptor was obtained from a man aged 18 to 29 with COVID-19, enrolled during active disease. Sequenced material: peripheral blood. The CDR3 DNA is TGCGCCAGCAGCCAAGGACTAGCGGGGGGGATCTCCTACGAGCAGTACTTC. This encodes CASSQGLAGGISYEQYF.